The clone carrying this TCR beta chain came up a few times. This entry belongs to a study of T-cell reconstitution after alpha-beta-depleted transplantation in children. This sample's TCRbeta library carried unique molecular identifier barcodes. TCRdb analysed the PCR reads with MiXCR anew, one entry per CDR3 protein. The table records fewer than 200,000 distinct CDR3 sequences, about 6.4% of them present only once. Trimming shortened V by 0 bases and J by 1 base, and 10 bases separated the two germline ends. The CDR3 runs 16 residues. Germline CDR1 reads SGHRS; CDR2 reads YFSETQ. The TCR originated in a human donor who donated a stem cell graft to a child with Wiskott-Aldrich syndrome. The sample here was PBMCs from the stem cell graft donor, taken from the stem cell graft. The chain links TRBV5-1 to TRBJ2-2; D is ambiguous. In DNA form, the CDR3 reads TGCGCCAGCAGCTTGGTGGACGGATGGAACACCGGGGAGCTGTTTTTT. It specifies CASSLVDGWNTGELFF.